Presented here are 9 T cell receptor beta chains from one specimen sequenced in a study of CD8 T cells in Susac syndrome. Reverse transcription of about 0.5 to 1 ug RNA was carried out with random hexamers. TCRdb itself ran the immunoSEQ multiplex PCR reads through MiXCR, one entry per CDR3 protein. The sample holds about 110,000 distinct CDR3 sequences, 90% to 96% seen once. Sample: CD4+ T cells from PBMCs. The receptors here all came from a human donor in good health.

This chain joins TRBV12-3 or TRBV12-4 and TRBJ1-1, with 7 bases that match TRBD1. V gave up 5 bases and J gave up 2 bases; unmatched junction bases: 5. The CDR3 contains 14 residues. The CDR3 region is CASSLGQRNTEAFF. The CDR3, as DNA: TGTGCCAGCAGTCTGGGACAGCGAAACACTGAAGCTTTCTTT.

The J gene is TRBJ1-1, the V gene TRBV4-1, with 7 positions matching TRBD1. CDR3 length: 15 residues. Per the germline V gene, CDR1 is MGHRA and CDR2 is YSYEKL. With 4 bases clipped from V and 0 bases from J, the junction kept 5 bases outside the gene matches. DNA for the CDR3: TGCGCCAGCAGCCTTTGGACAGGTCTGAACACTGAAGCTTTCTTT. Translated, it gives CASSLWTGLNTEAFF.

The chain is built from TRBV7-3 and TRBJ2-5; TRBD2 matches at 7 bases. The germline V gene has CDR1 SGHTA and CDR2 FQGTGA. V shed 1 base, J shed 1 base, and the junction held 6 bases outside the gene matches. The CDR3 has 16 residues. The CDR3, as DNA: TGTGCCAGCAGCTTAATTGGCGGGAGTTTCCAAGAGACCCAGTACTTC. Protein: CASSLIGGSFQETQYF.

The J gene is TRBJ2-3, the V gene TRBV4-1; D possibly corresponds to TRBD2 (6 bases). Germline-derived CDR1 and CDR2 are MGHRA and YSYEKL. Deletions cut 4 bases from V and 6 bases from J, with 17 bases between. CDR3 length: 15 amino acids. CDR3 sequence: CASSRGLVMGDTQYF. The CDR3 DNA reads as TGCGCCAGCAGCCGGGGACTGGTCATGGGGGATACGCAGTATTTT.

V and J are TRBV4-2 and TRBJ2-2; a weak D match, TRBD2 (5 bases). Trimming shortened V by 2 bases and J by 1 base, and 11 bases separated the two germline ends. Germline CDR1 LGHNA, CDR2 YNFKEQ. CDR3 length equals 16 residues. The CDR3 spells CASSQRLALNTGELFF. As DNA, the CDR3 is TGTGCCAGCAGCCAACGGCTAGCCCTGAACACCGGGGAGCTGTTTTTT.

The gene calls are TRBV5-4 and TRBJ2-7; the D gene is possibly TRBD1 (6 bases). Germline-derived CDR1 and CDR2 are SGHNT and YYREEE (reference sequence). The CDR3 is 13 residues long. Trimming removed 4 bases at V and 3 bases at J, with 11 bases between. CDR3 sequence (DNA): TGTGCCAGCAGCCGAGGACAGATCTACGAGCAGTACTTC. This gives the protein CASSRGQIYEQYF.

The chain employs TRBV5-1 and TRBJ1-5, with D hard to call. The germline V gene encodes CDR1 SGHRS and CDR2 YFSETQ. The CDR3 is made up of 15 amino acids. The V end was cut by 0 bases, the J end by 3 bases, with 10 bases between. The CDR3 region has the DNA TGCGCCAGCAGCTTGGATCCAGGAGACAATCAGCCCCAGCATTTT. This encodes CASSLDPGDNQPQHF.

This sequence joins TRBV5-6 and TRBJ2-4; 9 nucleotides align to TRBD1. This CDR3 region has 14 residues. The trim removed 2 bases at V and 9 bases at J, leaving 6 bases unmatched. CDR1 is SGHDT, CDR2 YYEEEE, per germline. CDR3 nucleotides: TGTGCCAGCAGCTTCCCCGGGACAGGGACCATTCAGTACTTC. It codes for CASSFPGTGTIQYF.

The V gene is TRBV9, the J gene TRBJ2-1; 9 bases align to TRBD1. V shed 0 bases, J shed 8 bases, and the junction held 6 bases outside the gene matches. Germline V gives CDR1 SGDLS, CDR2 YYNGEE. The CDR3 is 15 residues long. CDR3 sequence (DNA): TGTGCCAGCAGCGTAGTCAGGGACAGGGACGATGAGCAGTTCTTC. Translation gives CASSVVRDRDDEQFF.